Reported below is one T cell receptor (beta chain). No antigen is known for it. The CDR3 is 16 amino acids. Trimming cost V 2 bases and J 2 bases, with 13 bases left between them. Germline-derived CDR1 and CDR2 are MNHEY and SVGAGI. The data originate from a study of beta chain features in type 1 diabetes. Whole-study results and caveats: Moderate yet significant TCRB CDR3 shortening was seen in Type 1 diabetes patients in all four CD4+ subsets.

Sorting that relied on CD45RO/CCR7/CD25/CD127/CD95/CD27 yielded CD4+ naive, central memory, regulatory and stem cell-like memory cells. All of the isolated RNA was reverse transcribed, so expressed TCRB transcripts were sequenced. Produced via immunoSEQ multiplex PCR; TCRdb's table is partial and in-frame only. The data show some 640,000 clones, over 11% seen once. The chain is built from TRBV6-5 and TRBJ2-4; D is uncertain. Material: naive CD4+ T cells from blood. This sequence was found in a young man with type 1 diabetes. The CDR3 protein is CASSYDSRSPKNIQYF. In DNA, the CDR3 is TGTGCCAGCAGTTACGATTCCAGGAGTCCCAAAAACATTCAGTACTTC.